The 27 T cell receptor beta chains below all came from one sample that was sequenced in a study of blood T cell repertoires in COVID-19. TCRdb keeps only in-frame clones here, not all; method: immunoSEQ multiplex PCR. The table records 150,000 to 200,000 clones, roughly 78% of them present only once. Sequencing input: peripheral blood. Source of these receptors: a woman over 75 with active or convalescent COVID-19.

The chain has TRBV10-3 and TRBJ2-5; maybe TRBD1 (5 bases). Trimming shortened V by 4 bases and J by 2 bases, and 8 bases separated the two germline ends. The CDR3 totals 13 residues. CDR1 ENHRY and CDR2 SYGVKD come from the germline V gene. The CDR3 sequence is CAISGPGQETQYF. CDR3 coding DNA: TGTGCCATCAGTGGTCCAGGGCAAGAGACCCAGTACTTC.

The chain combines TRBV6-5 with TRBJ2-7; 12 positions match TRBD1. The V and J ends lost 7 bases and 1 base, in that order; junction bases with no gene match: 2. Germline V CDR1 and CDR2: MNHEY, SVGAGI. The CDR3 covers 14 residues. CDR3 nucleotides: TGTGCCAGCAAGGGACAGGGGGCTTCCTACGAGCAGTACTTC. Protein sequence: CASKGQGASYEQYF.

CDR3 loop: CASSSASGRGEPQHF. CDR3 in DNA: TGTGCCAGCAGTTCCGCATCGGGTCGGGGTGAGCCCCAGCATTTT. This chain joins TRBV6-5 and TRBJ1-5; D uncertain. Trimming removed 4 bases at V and 8 bases at J, with 18 bases between. From germline, CDR1 is MNHEY and CDR2 SVGAGI. The CDR3 totals 15 residues.

The table lists this clone with a few counts. This chain joins TRBV2 and TRBJ1-2; 9 nucleotides agree with TRBD1. J was trimmed by 7 bases and V by 6 bases; bases with no gene match: 6. The V gene's germline CDR1 is SNHLY and CDR2 FYNNEI. This CDR3 is built from 13 residues. The CDR3 coding sequence is TGTGCCAGCAGAGAACAGGGGGCGGGTGGCTACACCTTC. This translates into CASREQGAGGYTF.

The chain joins TRBV7-9 to TRBJ2-3; D perhaps matches TRBD1 (6 bases). The CDR3 runs 13 residues. Per germline, CDR1 SEHNR and CDR2 FQNEAQ (reference sequence). Trimming removed 5 bases at V and 5 bases at J, with 11 bases between. The CDR3 protein is CASSRIQGDTQYF. The CDR3, as DNA: TGTGCCAGCAGCCGTATACAGGGAGATACGCAGTATTTT.

The chain recombines TRBV3-1 (or the pseudogene TRBV3-2) with TRBJ1-1; unclear D gene. This CDR3 comprises 14 residues. V shed 4 bases and J shed 5 bases, with 14 bases lying between them. Germline V gene data show CDR1 as LGHDT and CDR2 as YNNKEL (reference sequence). For the CDR3, the DNA is TGTGCCAGCAGCCCCTCCTGGAGTGATACTGAAGCTTTCTTT. Amino acids: CASSPSWSDTEAFF.

This chain uses TRBV6-6 with TRBJ2-7, with no clear D. The V gene's germline CDR1 is MNHNY and CDR2 SVGAGI (reference sequence). Between the trimmed V and J ends, which lost 9 bases and 3 bases, there was a span of 15 bases. This CDR3 contains 13 residues. In nucleotides, the CDR3 is TGTGCCAGTCTCTTTAGTCGCGGCTACGAGCAGTACTTC. Its translation: CASLFSRGYEQYF.

J is TRBJ1-2 and V is TRBV28; D ambiguous. CDR3 length: 15 amino acids. Trimming shortened V by 7 bases and J by 3 bases, and 18 bases separated the two germline ends. Germline CDR1 reads MDHEN; CDR2 reads SYDVKM. CDR3 region: CASTLFAGKYYGYTF. In nucleotides, the CDR3 is TGTGCCAGCACACTCTTTGCGGGCAAATACTATGGCTACACCTTC.

The rearrangement joins TRBV7-2 to TRBJ2-2; 9 positions agree with TRBD2. The germline V gene has CDR1 SGHTA and CDR2 FQGNSA. Unmatched junction bases numbered 10, after V lost 4 bases and J lost 10 bases. The CDR3 spans 15 residues. CDR3 bases: TGTGCCAGCAGCTCACGGGGACTAGCAGCGGAGGAGCTGTTTTTT. Its protein is CASSSRGLAAEELFF.

The count of this clone is one. The V call is TRBV4-3, the J call TRBJ2-3; 11 nucleotides align to TRBD2. This CDR3 is 16 amino acids long. Germline loops: CDR1 LGHNA, CDR2 YSLEER. The junction had 4 bases not matched to a gene; V was cut back by 2 bases and J by 3 bases. The CDR3 DNA reads TGCGCCAGCAGCCAACGACTAGCGGGGCCGACAGATACGCAGTATTTT. Its protein is CASSQRLAGPTDTQYF.

The chain employs TRBV14 and TRBJ2-7; possibly TRBD2 for D (5 bases). The germline V gene encodes CDR1 SGHDN and CDR2 FVKESK. CDR3 length equals 12 residues. The V and J ends lost 3 bases and 12 bases respectively, with 15 bases between them. The CDR3 here is CASSHTSDSTYF. CDR3 nucleotides: TGTGCCAGCAGCCATACGTCGGACTCCACGTACTTC. Together with reference TRBV14 and TRBJ2-7, the CDR3 gives the full variable domain: EAGVTQFPSHSVIEKGQTVTLRCDPISGHDNLYWYRRVMGKEIKFLLHFVKESKQDESGMPNNRFLAERTGGTYSTLKVQPAELEDSGVYFCASSHTSDSTYFGPGTRLTVT.

The rearrangement joins TRBV3-1 (or the pseudogene TRBV3-2) to TRBJ2-5; no firm D call. There are 11 residues in the CDR3. V was cut by 4 bases and J by 5 bases, with 5 bases left in between. CDR1 and CDR2 from the germline V gene are LGHDT and YNNKEL (reference sequence). The CDR3 reads CASSLRETQYF. CDR3 in DNA: TGTGCCAGCAGCCTACGGGAGACCCAGTACTTC.

The rearrangement uses TRBV6-5 and TRBJ2-7; 9 nucleotides agree with TRBD2. J gave up 2 bases and V 8 bases, and 7 bases lay outside the gene matches. The germline gives CDR1 MNHEY, CDR2 SVGAGI. There are 14 residues in the CDR3. This chain's CDR3 is CASFRGGAPYEQYF. For the CDR3, the DNA is TGTGCCAGCTTCCGCGGGGGGGCGCCCTACGAGCAGTACTTC.

In the case of this clone: The junction differs from germline at one of its ends, possibly a read error. V usage is TRBV2 and J usage is TRBJ1-5; 7 nucleotides line up with TRBD1. Germline CDR1 SNHLY, CDR2 FYNNEI. The CDR3 is 14 amino acids. The CDR3 DNA sequence: TGTGCCAGCAGTGATTGGACAGGCAATCAGCTCCAGCATTTT. Protein product: CASSDWTGNQLQHF.

This clone has just a few counts. The rearrangement joins TRBV19 to TRBJ1-1; D is undetermined. The CDR3 runs to 13 residues. Trimming took 5 bases from V and 1 from J, leaving 8 bases between them. The germline V gene has CDR1 LNHDA and CDR2 SQIVND (reference sequence). CDR3 in DNA: TGTGCCAGTAGTCCTTACGGGAACACTGAAGCTTTCTTT. The encoded protein is CASSPYGNTEAFF.

The chain is built from TRBV5-1 and TRBJ2-2; D is undetermined. Looked up from germline, CDR1 is SGHRS and CDR2 is YFSETQ. CDR3 size: 13 residues. V shed 0 bases and J shed 3 bases, with 3 bases lying between them. The CDR3 region has the DNA TGCGCCAGCAGCTTGGCCTACACCGGGGAGCTGTTTTTT. This encodes CASSLAYTGELFF.

The chain couples TRBV6-5 to TRBJ2-1; D might be TRBD2 (6 bases). CDR1 is MNHEY and CDR2 is SVGAGI in the germline V gene. This CDR3 comprises 14 residues. Trimming pared 7 bases from V and 5 bases from J, leaving 15 bases between. The CDR3 loop reads CASNRDWRHNEQFF. The CDR3 DNA is TGTGCCAGCAACCGGGACTGGCGACACAATGAGCAGTTCTTC.

The V and J genes are TRBV19 and TRBJ2-4; D may be TRBD1 (6 bases). The germline CDR1 and CDR2 sequences are LNHDA and SQIVND (reference sequence). V lost 3 bases and J lost 7, with 13 bases in between. This CDR3 is built from 14 residues. The CDR3 coding sequence is TGTGCCAGTAGTATTGAACAGGGACGGAACATTCAGTACTTC. Its translation: CASSIEQGRNIQYF.

The CDR3 protein is CASSLTNTYEQYF. As DNA, the CDR3 is TGTGCCAGCAGCTTAACTAATACCTACGAGCAGTACTTC. The rearrangement links TRBV5-4 to TRBJ2-7; D not certain. Germline V gene data show CDR1 as SGHNT and CDR2 as YYREEE (reference sequence). Trimming removed 2 bases from V and 2 bases from J, with 8 bases in between. The CDR3 runs 13 residues.

In nucleotides, the CDR3 is TGTGCCACCAGTGATCCCGGTCAGCCCCAGCATTTT. Translating it yields CATSDPGQPQHF. The genes are TRBV24-1 and TRBJ1-5; no firm D call. Trimming cost V 3 bases and J 6 bases, with 5 bases left between them. Germline V gene sequence: CDR1 KGHDR, CDR2 SFDVKD. The CDR3 spans 12 residues.

The genes are TRBV5-6 and TRBJ1-2; D is unresolved. In germline, CDR1 is SGHDT, CDR2 YYEEEE. The V end lost 5 bases, the J end lost 0 bases, and 5 bases lay between the germline ends. This CDR3 contains 12 residues. The CDR3 sequence is CASSSTNYGYTF. DNA for the CDR3: TGTGCCAGCAGTTCCACTAACTATGGCTACACCTTC.

The chain links TRBV6-2 or TRBV6-3 to TRBJ1-5; the match to TRBD1 covers 8 bases. After removal of 10 bases from V and 3 bases from J, the junction contained 5 bases not matched to a gene. CDR3 length: 13 amino acids. Per germline, CDR1 MNHEY and CDR2 SVGEGT. CDR3 DNA: TGTGCCACCAGCAGGGGGCACAATCAGCCCCAGCATTTT. As protein: CATSRGHNQPQHF.

The genes are TRBV20-1 and TRBJ1-2; maybe TRBD1 (6 bases). CDR1 and CDR2 (germline): DFQATT, SNEGSKA (reference sequence). There are 13 residues in the CDR3. V was shortened by 3 bases and J by 1 base, with 9 bases between the two germline ends. CDR3 bases: TGCAGTGCTAGTTGGACAGTTAACTATGGCTACACCTTC. Residues: CSASWTVNYGYTF.

The chain combines TRBV4-3 with TRBJ1-2, with unresolved D. Germline CDR1 is LGHNA and CDR2 is YSLEER. The CDR3 contains 15 residues. Trimming pared 0 bases from V and 1 base from J, leaving 9 bases between. CDR3 residues: CASSQDAGGNYGYTF. CDR3 in DNA: TGCGCCAGCAGCCAAGATGCGGGTGGTAACTATGGCTACACCTTC.

The rearrangement joins TRBV20-1 to TRBJ1-5; no clear D gene. With 3 bases removed from V and 0 bases from J, the gap between germline ends came to 9 bases. The V gene's germline CDR1 is DFQATT and CDR2 SNEGSKA (reference sequence). The CDR3 extends over 14 amino acids. CDR3 DNA sequence: TGCAGTGCTAGTGGGCGGCTTAGCAATCAGCCCCAGCATTTT. Encoded protein: CSASGRLSNQPQHF.

A single count supports this clone. This sequence joins TRBV6-5 and TRBJ1-1, with 8 positions matching TRBD1. V dropped 5 bases and J dropped 3; count of bases not matched to a gene: 5. Looked up from germline, CDR1 is MNHEY and CDR2 is SVGAGI. The CDR3 is 14 amino acids. CDR3 coding DNA: TGTGCCAGCAGTCATGGACAGGGATACACTGAAGCTTTCTTT. This encodes CASSHGQGYTEAFF.

The rearrangement links TRBV19 to TRBJ2-7; 13 positions match TRBD2. The CDR3 covers 16 residues. CDR1 LNHDA and CDR2 SQIVND come from the germline V gene (reference sequence). V gave up 5 bases and J gave up 4 bases; unmatched junction bases: 8. The CDR3 coding sequence is TGTGCCAGTAGTCCTTCGCGGACTAGCGGGGGTTACGAGCAGTACTTC. Its protein is CASSPSRTSGGYEQYF.